The 29 T cell receptor beta chains below come from one sample, sequenced in a study of T cell responses to AZD1222 COVID-19 vaccine. Produced via immunoSEQ multiplex PCR; TCRdb's table is partial and in-frame only. This table holds almost 70,000 clones, 80% found once. Sequencing was performed on peripheral blood, taken 28 days after the second AZD1222 dose. The receptors here all came from an adult who received the AZD1222 COVID-19 vaccine.

The chain recombines TRBV3-1 (or the pseudogene TRBV3-2) with TRBJ1-1; D not certain. The length of the CDR3 is 16 residues. Germline V gives CDR1 LGHDT, CDR2 YNNKEL (reference sequence). V lost 4 bases, J lost 3 bases, and 18 bases lay in between. The CDR3 is CASSPSFGSGYTEAFF. DNA of the CDR3: TGTGCCAGCAGCCCTTCATTTGGATCGGGATACACTGAAGCTTTCTTT.

In this sample, this clone turned up a few times. This chain links TRBV5-1 with TRBJ1-1, with D hard to call. V dropped 0 bases and J dropped 3 bases, with 12 bases sitting between them. This CDR3 has 15 residues. CDR1 and CDR2 from the germline V gene are SGHRS and YFSETQ. CDR3 DNA sequence: TGCGCCAGCAGCTTGGGGTTAGGGCCGGACACTGAAGCTTTCTTT. It yields the protein CASSLGLGPDTEAFF.

This clone was observed a single time. V and J are TRBV6-5 and TRBJ2-3; no clear D gene. V lost 3 bases to trimming and J lost 0 bases, with 10 bases between them. The CDR3 is made up of 15 amino acids. Germline CDR1 and CDR2: MNHEY and SVGAGI. Written as DNA, the CDR3 is TGTGCCAGCAGTTATCTTGCGTTCAGCACAGATACGCAGTATTTT. It specifies CASSYLAFSTDTQYF.

This sequence joins TRBV5-4 and TRBJ2-1; a weak D match, TRBD1 (5 bases). The CDR3 has 16 residues. With 4 bases removed from V and 0 bases from J, the gap between germline ends came to 14 bases. The V gene's germline CDR1 is SGHNT and CDR2 YYREEE (reference sequence). The CDR3: CASSRDSSSSYNEQFF. As DNA, the CDR3 is TGTGCCAGCAGCCGTGACAGTTCCAGCTCCTACAATGAGCAGTTCTTC.

V is TRBV4-1 and J is TRBJ1-4; D gene unclear. The CDR3 runs 16 residues. The V gene's germline CDR1 is MGHRA and CDR2 YSYEKL. V lost 7 bases, J lost 0 bases, and 15 bases lay in between. The CDR3 DNA is TGCGCCAGCACGATGGAACCGCCCGCAACTAATGAAAAACTGTTTTTT. Translation: CASTMEPPATNEKLFF.

The CDR3 loop reads CASSQEKGVLFF. The CDR3 nucleotides read TGTGCCAGCAGCCAAGAAAAGGGGGTACTGTTTTTT. The chain employs TRBV3-1 (or the pseudogene TRBV3-2) and TRBJ1-4; weak D call: TRBD1 (6 bases). This CDR3 is built from 12 residues. The V and J ends lost 0 bases and 13 bases respectively, with 9 bases between them. Germline V gene lookup returns CDR1 LGHDT and CDR2 YNNKEL (reference sequence).

V usage is TRBV5-1 and J usage is TRBJ1-1; weak D call: TRBD1 (5 bases). Germline-derived CDR1 and CDR2 are SGHRS and YFSETQ. Deletions cut 0 bases from V and 8 bases from J, with 11 bases between. There are 13 residues in the CDR3. Here the CDR3 reads CASSLEGTREAFF. The CDR3 DNA is TGCGCCAGCAGCTTGGAAGGGACCCGAGAAGCTTTCTTT.

This clone was seen once. The CDR3 DNA follows: TGCGCCAGCAGCCCAATGTGGGACGGGTTAAATCAGCCCCAGCATTTT. The encoded protein is CASSPMWDGLNQPQHF. V gene TRBV4-1 combines with J gene TRBJ1-5, with D tentatively TRBD1 (5 bases). Trimming stripped 4 bases from V and 4 bases from J, with 17 bases between. The germline V gene encodes CDR1 MGHRA and CDR2 YSYEKL. This CDR3 contains 16 residues.

The chain joins TRBV30 to TRBJ1-1; D not certain. The CDR3 has 14 amino acids. Trimming took off 3 bases at V and 0 bases at J, with 11 bases between the two ends. Germline lookup yields CDR1 GTSNPN and CDR2 SVGIG (reference sequence). CDR3 amino acids: CAWRTDMLNTEAFF. CDR3 DNA sequence: TGTGCCTGGAGGACCGACATGTTGAACACTGAAGCTTTCTTT.

This CDR3 reads CASSLGPVSTYEQYF. As DNA, the CDR3 is TGTGCCAGCAGCTTAGGCCCGGTCTCTACCTACGAGCAGTACTTC. The gene calls are TRBV11-2 and TRBJ2-7; D is unresolved. The CDR3 has 15 amino acids. The ends were cut back, 1 base at V and 2 bases at J, with 12 bases in the middle. Germline values: CDR1 SGHAT, CDR2 FQNNGV.

The chain has TRBV7-9 and TRBJ2-1; no reliable D call. The CDR3 contains 12 residues. In germline, CDR1 is SEHNR, CDR2 FQNEAQ (reference sequence). Trimming left V 5 bases short and J 5 bases short, with 7 bases between. The CDR3 is CASSPENNEQFF. CDR3 sequence (DNA): TGTGCCAGCAGCCCAGAGAACAATGAGCAGTTCTTC.

The chain joins TRBV9 to TRBJ1-2; the D is unclear. V was cut by 4 bases and J by 14 bases, with 18 bases left in between. The CDR3 is made up of 12 amino acids. Germline CDR1 is SGDLS and CDR2 is YYNGEE. This CDR3 is CASSQHRRVETF. CDR3 DNA: TGTGCCAGCAGCCAACACCGGCGAGTTGAGACCTTC.

The chain has TRBV19 and TRBJ1-2; D is ambiguous. The CDR3 totals 13 residues. From germline, CDR1 is LNHDA and CDR2 SQIVND (reference sequence). V was shortened by 3 bases and J by 8 bases, with 13 bases between the two germline ends. CDR3 DNA sequence: TGTGCCAGTAGTATTCGGACGGTCCAAGGCTACACCTTC. It is translated as CASSIRTVQGYTF.

A single count supports this clone. The chain recombines TRBV10-3 with TRBJ1-2; 10 nucleotides line up with TRBD1. With 5 bases clipped from V and 8 bases from J, the junction kept 8 bases outside the gene matches. Germline V gene data show CDR1 as ENHRY and CDR2 as SYGVKD. The CDR3 contains 14 residues. For the CDR3, the DNA is TGTGCCATCAGTTCGACCGGGACAGGGGTCGGCTACACCTTC. Translated, it gives CAISSTGTGVGYTF.

As DNA, the CDR3 is TGTGCCTGGAGTCCCCCCGGGACAGGGTCGGAAAAACTGTTTTTT. As protein: CAWSPPGTGSEKLFF. This chain uses TRBV30 with TRBJ1-4; 9 bases agree with TRBD1. In germline, CDR1 is GTSNPN, CDR2 SVGIG (reference sequence). V lost 2 bases to trimming and J lost 8 bases; unmatched junction nucleotides: 9. The CDR3 length is 15 residues.

CDR3 amino acids: CASSPTGNTEAFF. The CDR3 nucleotides are TGTGCCAGCAGCCCAACGGGGAACACTGAAGCTTTCTTT. The rearrangement uses TRBV13 and TRBJ1-1, with D unclear. CDR1 PRHDT and CDR2 FYEKMQ come from the germline V gene (reference sequence). The CDR3 length is 13 residues. Trimming took 5 bases from V and 1 from J, leaving 8 bases between them.

The chain recombines TRBV19 with TRBJ1-4, with D possibly being TRBD1 (5 bases). The CDR3 is 11 residues long. The V gene lost 6 bases and the J gene lost 8 bases, with 7 bases spanning the gap. The germline gives CDR1 LNHDA, CDR2 SQIVND (reference sequence). The DNA of the CDR3 is TGTGCCAGTAGATGGGGGGAAAAACTGTTTTTT. It translates to CASRWGEKLFF. Based on the CDR3 plus reference TRBV19 and TRBJ1-4, the full variable domain is DGGITQSPKYLFRKEGQNVTLSCEQNLNHDAMYWYRQDPGQGLRLIYYSQIVNDFQKGDIAEGYSVSREKKESFPLTVTSAQKNPTAFYLCASRWGEKLFFGSGTQLSVL.

The chain combines TRBV3-1 (or the pseudogene TRBV3-2) with TRBJ2-2; TRBD2 matches at 8 bases. Unmatched junction bases numbered 5, after V lost 4 bases and J lost 7 bases. This CDR3 spans 14 amino acids. Germline assignment: CDR1 LGHDT and CDR2 YNNKEL (reference sequence). This chain's CDR3 is CASSPGGPNGELFF. The CDR3 coding sequence is TGTGCCAGCAGCCCGGGGGGGCCTAACGGGGAGCTGTTTTTT.

The chain joins TRBV7-8 to TRBJ1-5; D is unresolved. The CDR3 runs to 15 residues. V was trimmed by 5 bases and J by 4 bases, leaving 15 bases between them. CDR1 and CDR2 from the germline V gene are SGHVS and FQNEAQ. The CDR3 protein is CASSQDPGDNQPQHF. For the CDR3, the DNA is TGTGCCAGCAGCCAGGATCCCGGAGATAATCAGCCCCAGCATTTT.

This clone was observed many times. The V gene is TRBV3-1 (or the pseudogene TRBV3-2), the J gene TRBJ1-6; D may be TRBD1 (5 bases). Trimming left V 4 bases short and J 10 bases short, with 20 bases between. The CDR3 has 16 residues. The germline CDR1 and CDR2 sequences are LGHDT and YNNKEL (reference sequence). The CDR3 DNA sequence: TGTGCCAGCAGCCCCCTCGGGAGGGGACGGGGATCACCCCTCCACTTT. The encoded protein is CASSPLGRGRGSPLHF.

A remark on this clone: Other DNA variants within this sample encode the same CDR3. CDR3 sequence: CASSQDIGGNTEAFF. CDR3 bases: TGTGCCAGCAGCCAAGATATTGGGGGAAACACTGAAGCTTTCTTT. The rearrangement links TRBV3-1 (or the pseudogene TRBV3-2) to TRBJ1-1, with a possible D match to TRBD1 (5 bases). CDR1 LGHDT and CDR2 YNNKEL come from the germline V gene (reference sequence). This CDR3 is 15 amino acids long. V was trimmed by 0 bases and J by 2 bases, leaving 10 bases between them.

CDR3 coding DNA: TGTGCCAGCAGTTACTCCTGGCGAACCCAAGAGACCCAGTACTTC. It encodes CASSYSWRTQETQYF. This chain uses TRBV6-5 with TRBJ2-5, with D unresolved. The CDR3 consists of 15 residues. With 0 bases removed from V and 1 base from J, the gap between germline ends came to 9 bases. Per germline, CDR1 MNHEY and CDR2 SVGAGI.

This CDR3 is CASSPVGGADEQFF. DNA for the CDR3: TGTGCCAGCAGTCCCGTAGGGGGGGCCGATGAGCAGTTCTTC. The chain employs TRBV6-2 or TRBV6-3 and TRBJ2-1, with D possibly matching TRBD2 (7 bases). The CDR3 consists of 14 residues. The germline CDR1 and CDR2 sequences are MNHEY and SVGEGT. Trimming cost V 5 bases and J 8 bases, with 16 bases left between them.

The rearrangement joins TRBV9 to TRBJ2-3, with 11 positions matching TRBD2. The CDR3 extends over 16 amino acids. Trimming cost V 0 bases and J 5 bases; bases outside gene matches: 5. The germline gives CDR1 SGDLS, CDR2 YYNGEE. The CDR3 nucleotides read TGTGCCAGCAGCGTAGGAGCTAGCGGGGGGAGAGATACGCAGTATTTT. Translating gives CASSVGASGGRDTQYF.

The chain is built from TRBV10-3 and TRBJ2-2; D is uncertain. V shed 6 bases and J shed 4 bases, with 6 bases lying between them. Germline CDR1 reads ENHRY; CDR2 reads SYGVKD. The CDR3 consists of 12 residues. The CDR3 DNA follows: TGTGCCATCAGGGACCTCACCGGGGAGCTGTTTTTT. Translating it yields CAIRDLTGELFF.

The V and J genes are TRBV3-1 (or the pseudogene TRBV3-2) and TRBJ2-5; TRBD2 matches 7 bases. Germline V gene lookup returns CDR1 LGHDT and CDR2 YNNKEL (reference sequence). Trimming removed 0 bases from V and 5 bases from J; junction bases left unmatched: 9. The CDR3 has 16 residues. CDR3 region: CASSQELTGGSETQYF. CDR3 coding DNA: TGTGCCAGCAGCCAAGAATTGACGGGGGGAAGTGAGACCCAGTACTTC.

A single count supports this clone. The chain is built from TRBV3-1 (or the pseudogene TRBV3-2) and TRBJ2-7, with D uncertain. The V end lost 8 bases, the J end lost 3 bases, and 23 bases lay between the germline ends. The germline V gene has CDR1 LGHDT and CDR2 YNNKEL (reference sequence). This CDR3 contains 16 residues. The CDR3 reads CASSGLRISGYYEQYF. In nucleotides, the CDR3 is TGTGCCAGCTCTGGGCTCAGAATTTCCGGCTACTACGAGCAGTACTTC.

The count of this clone is one. DNA for the CDR3: TGCGCCAGCAGCTTGCCGGGGGCGGAAACTGAAGCTTTCTTT. Its translation: CASSLPGAETEAFF. The rearrangement links TRBV5-1 to TRBJ1-1, with D perhaps matching TRBD1 (6 bases). V was cut by 1 base and J by 5 bases, with 12 bases left in between. This CDR3 has 14 residues. The germline gives CDR1 SGHRS, CDR2 YFSETQ.

This clone was seen only once. The CDR3 nucleotides read TGTGCCAGCAGTTCCACTAGCGGGGGGACTGAGCAGTTCTTC. Its translation is CASSSTSGGTEQFF. This rearrangement joins TRBV6-5 to TRBJ2-1; 12 nucleotides match TRBD2. The CDR3 spans 14 residues. The V gene's germline CDR1 is MNHEY and CDR2 SVGAGI. Germline trimming cut 4 bases from V and 9 bases from J; bases unmatched to any gene: 4.